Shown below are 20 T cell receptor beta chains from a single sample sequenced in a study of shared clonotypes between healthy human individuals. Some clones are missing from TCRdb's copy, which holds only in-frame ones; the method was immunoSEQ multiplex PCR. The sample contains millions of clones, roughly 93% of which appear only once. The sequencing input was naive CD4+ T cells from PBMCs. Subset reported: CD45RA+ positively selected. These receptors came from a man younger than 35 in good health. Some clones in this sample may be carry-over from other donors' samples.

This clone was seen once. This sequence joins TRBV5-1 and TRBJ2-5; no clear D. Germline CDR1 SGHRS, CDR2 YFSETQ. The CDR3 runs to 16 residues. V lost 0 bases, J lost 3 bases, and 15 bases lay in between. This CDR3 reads CASSLAWLSVEETQYF. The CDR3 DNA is TGCGCCAGCAGCTTGGCGTGGTTGTCAGTCGAAGAGACCCAGTACTTC.

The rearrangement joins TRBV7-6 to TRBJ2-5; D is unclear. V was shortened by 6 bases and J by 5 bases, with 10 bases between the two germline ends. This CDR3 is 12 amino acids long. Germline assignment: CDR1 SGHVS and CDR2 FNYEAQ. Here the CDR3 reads CASSTGWETQYF. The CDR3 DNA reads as TGTGCCAGCAGTACCGGGTGGGAGACCCAGTACTTC.

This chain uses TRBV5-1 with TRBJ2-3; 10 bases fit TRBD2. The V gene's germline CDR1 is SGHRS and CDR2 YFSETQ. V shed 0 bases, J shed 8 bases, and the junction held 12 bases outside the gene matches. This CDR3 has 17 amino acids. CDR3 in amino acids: CASSLAPSGGPDGTQYF. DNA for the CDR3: TGCGCCAGCAGCTTGGCCCCTAGCGGGGGCCCCGATGGTACGCAGTATTTT.

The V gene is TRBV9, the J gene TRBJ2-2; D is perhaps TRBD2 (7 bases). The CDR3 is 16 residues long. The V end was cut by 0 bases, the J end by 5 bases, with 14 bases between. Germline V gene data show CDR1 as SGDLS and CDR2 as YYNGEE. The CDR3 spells CASSVATGGRTGELFF. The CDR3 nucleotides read TGTGCCAGCAGCGTAGCTACGGGGGGCCGAACCGGGGAGCTGTTTTTT.

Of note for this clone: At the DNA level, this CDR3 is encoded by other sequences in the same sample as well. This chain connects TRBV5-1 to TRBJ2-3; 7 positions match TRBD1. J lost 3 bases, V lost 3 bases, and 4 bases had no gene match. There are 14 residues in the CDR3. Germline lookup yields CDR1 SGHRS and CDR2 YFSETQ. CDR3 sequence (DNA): TGCGCCAGCAGCTGGGACAGATCGACAGATACGCAGTATTTT. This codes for CASSWDRSTDTQYF.

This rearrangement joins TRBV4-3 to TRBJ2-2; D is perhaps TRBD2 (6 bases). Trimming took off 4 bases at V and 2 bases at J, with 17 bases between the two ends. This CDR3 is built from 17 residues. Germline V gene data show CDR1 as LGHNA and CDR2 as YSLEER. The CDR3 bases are TGCGCCAGCAGCCCCACCGGGACTCGCAGTAACACCGGGGAGCTGTTTTTT. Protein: CASSPTGTRSNTGELFF.

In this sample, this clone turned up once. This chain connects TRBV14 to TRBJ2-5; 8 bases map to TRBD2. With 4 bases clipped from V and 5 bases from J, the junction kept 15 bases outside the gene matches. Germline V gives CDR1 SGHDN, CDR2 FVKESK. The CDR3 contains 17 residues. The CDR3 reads CASSPPSGRGGMETQYF. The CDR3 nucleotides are TGTGCCAGCAGCCCTCCCAGCGGGAGAGGAGGGATGGAGACCCAGTACTTC.

The CDR3 is CASSVEMDTEAFF. The CDR3 bases are TGTGCCAGCAGCGTAGAAATGGACACTGAAGCTTTCTTT. This chain joins TRBV9 and TRBJ1-1; D is unclear. This CDR3 has 13 amino acids. V was pared by 0 bases and J by 3 bases, with 6 bases between. Germline CDR1 is SGDLS and CDR2 is YYNGEE.

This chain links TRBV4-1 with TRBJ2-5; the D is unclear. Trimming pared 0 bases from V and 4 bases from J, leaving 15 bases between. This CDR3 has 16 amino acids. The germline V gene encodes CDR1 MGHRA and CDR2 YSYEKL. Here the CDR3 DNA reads TGCGCCAGCAGCCAAGATTCGATGGTCGGTGTAGAGACCCAGTACTTC. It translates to CASSQDSMVGVETQYF.

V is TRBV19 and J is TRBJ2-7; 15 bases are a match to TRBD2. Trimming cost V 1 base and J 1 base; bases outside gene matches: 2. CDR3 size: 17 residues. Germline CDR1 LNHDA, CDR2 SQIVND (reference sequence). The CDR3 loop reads CASSIGGLAGGSYEQYF. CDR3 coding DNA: TGTGCCAGTAGTATAGGGGGACTAGCGGGAGGATCCTACGAGCAGTACTTC.

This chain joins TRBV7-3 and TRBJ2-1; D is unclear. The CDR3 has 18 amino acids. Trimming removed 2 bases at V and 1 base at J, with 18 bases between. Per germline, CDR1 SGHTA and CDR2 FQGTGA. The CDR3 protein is CASSLQPGPWGSYNEQFF. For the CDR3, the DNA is TGTGCCAGCAGCTTACAGCCCGGTCCGTGGGGTTCCTACAATGAGCAGTTCTTC.

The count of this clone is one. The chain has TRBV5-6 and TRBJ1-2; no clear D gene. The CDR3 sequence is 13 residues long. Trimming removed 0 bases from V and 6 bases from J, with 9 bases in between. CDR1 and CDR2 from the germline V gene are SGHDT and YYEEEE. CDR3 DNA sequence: TGTGCCAGCAGCTTGGATGGAGGGAATGGCTACACCTTC. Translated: CASSLDGGNGYTF.

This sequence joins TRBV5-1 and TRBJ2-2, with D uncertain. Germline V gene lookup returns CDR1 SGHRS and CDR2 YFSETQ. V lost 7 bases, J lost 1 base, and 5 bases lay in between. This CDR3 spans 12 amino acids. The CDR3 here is CASQKNTGELFF. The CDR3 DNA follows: TGCGCCAGCCAGAAGAACACCGGGGAGCTGTTTTTT. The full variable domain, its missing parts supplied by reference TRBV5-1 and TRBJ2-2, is KAGVTQTPRYLIKTRGQQVTLSCSPISGHRSVSWYQQTPGQGLQFLFEYFSETQRNKGNFPGRFSGRQFSNSRSEMNVSTLELGDSALYLCASQKNTGELFFGEGSRLTVL.

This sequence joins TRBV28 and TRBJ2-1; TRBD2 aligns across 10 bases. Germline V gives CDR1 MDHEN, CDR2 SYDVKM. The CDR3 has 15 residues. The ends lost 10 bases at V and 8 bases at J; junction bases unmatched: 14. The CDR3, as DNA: TGTGCCACCAGGGACGAGGCTAGCGGGAGCTATGAGCAGTTCTTC. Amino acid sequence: CATRDEASGSYEQFF.

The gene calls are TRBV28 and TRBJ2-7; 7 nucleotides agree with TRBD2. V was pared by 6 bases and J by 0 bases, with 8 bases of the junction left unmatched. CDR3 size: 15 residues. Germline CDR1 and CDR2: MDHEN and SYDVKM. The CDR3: CASRRTRTSSYEQYF. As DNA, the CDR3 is TGTGCCAGCAGAAGGACTAGGACCTCCTCCTACGAGCAGTACTTC. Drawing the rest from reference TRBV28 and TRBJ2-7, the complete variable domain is DVKVTQSSRYLVKRTGEKVFLECVQDMDHENMFWYRQDPGLGLRLIYFSYDVKMKEKGDIPEGYSVSREKKERFSLILESASTNQTSMYLCASRRTRTSSYEQYFGPGTRLTVT.

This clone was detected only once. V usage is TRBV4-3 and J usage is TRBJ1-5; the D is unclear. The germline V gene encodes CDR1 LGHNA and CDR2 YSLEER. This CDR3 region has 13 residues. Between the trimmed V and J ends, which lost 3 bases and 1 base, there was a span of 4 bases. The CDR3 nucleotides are TGCGCCAGCAGCCAGGCCAGCAATCAGCCCCAGCATTTT. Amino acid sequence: CASSQASNQPQHF.

Here the CDR3 reads CAWRSRASGSSENIQYF. In DNA, the CDR3 is TGTGCCTGGAGGTCACGGGCTAGCGGGAGTTCCGAAAACATTCAGTACTTC. V and J are TRBV30 and TRBJ2-4; 10 bases match TRBD2. The germline V gene has CDR1 GTSNPN and CDR2 SVGIG (reference sequence). This CDR3 is built from 17 residues. V gave up 3 bases and J gave up 5 bases; unmatched junction bases: 13. The complete variable domain, with remaining parts taken from reference TRBV30 and TRBJ2-4, reads SQTIHQWPATLVQPVGSPLSLECTVEGTSNPNLYWYRQAAGRGLQLLFYSVGIGQISSEVPQNLSASRPQDRQFILSSKKLLLSDSGFYLCAWRSRASGSSENIQYFGAGTRLSVL.

The CDR3 bases are TGTGCCAGCATTGATCGACAGGGGTACGAGCAGTACTTC. Amino acid sequence: CASIDRQGYEQYF. This rearrangement joins TRBV28 to TRBJ2-7, with 8 bases that match TRBD1. J gave up 4 bases and V 7 bases, and 6 bases lay outside the gene matches. The CDR3 has 13 residues. Germline V gene data show CDR1 as MDHEN and CDR2 as SYDVKM.

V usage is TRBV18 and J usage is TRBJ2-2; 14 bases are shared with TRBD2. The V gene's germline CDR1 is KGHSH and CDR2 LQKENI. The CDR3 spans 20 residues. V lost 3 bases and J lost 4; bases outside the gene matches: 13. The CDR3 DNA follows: TGTGCCAGCTCACCGCCGGGACTAGCGGGAGCGGTTAGTATCACCGGGGAGCTGTTTTTT. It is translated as CASSPPGLAGAVSITGELFF.

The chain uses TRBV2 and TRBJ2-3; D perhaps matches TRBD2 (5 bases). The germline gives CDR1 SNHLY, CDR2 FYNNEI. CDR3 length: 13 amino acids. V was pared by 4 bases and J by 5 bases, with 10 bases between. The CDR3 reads CASSGEGIDTQYF. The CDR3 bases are TGTGCCAGCAGTGGTGAGGGTATAGATACGCAGTATTTT. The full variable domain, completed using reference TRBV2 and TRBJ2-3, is EPEVTQTPSHQVTQMGQEVILRCVPISNHLYFYWYRQILGQKVEFLVSFYNNEISEKSEIFDDQFSVERPDGSNFTLKIRSTKLEDSAMYFCASSGEGIDTQYFGPGTRLTVL.